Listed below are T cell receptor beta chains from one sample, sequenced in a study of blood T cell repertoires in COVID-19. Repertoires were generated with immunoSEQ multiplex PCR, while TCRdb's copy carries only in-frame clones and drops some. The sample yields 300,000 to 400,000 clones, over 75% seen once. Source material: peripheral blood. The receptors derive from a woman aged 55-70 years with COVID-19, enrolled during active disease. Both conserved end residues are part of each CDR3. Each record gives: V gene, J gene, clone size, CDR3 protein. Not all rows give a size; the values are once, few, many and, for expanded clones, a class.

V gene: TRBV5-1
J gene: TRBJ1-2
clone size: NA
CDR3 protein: CASSLDSRSSNYGYTF

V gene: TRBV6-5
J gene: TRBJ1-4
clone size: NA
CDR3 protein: CASSFNRQAEKLFF

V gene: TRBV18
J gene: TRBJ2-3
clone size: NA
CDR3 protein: CASSPIPQGQDTDTQYF

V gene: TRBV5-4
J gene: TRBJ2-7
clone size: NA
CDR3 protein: CASSLGGGTGVNGEQYF

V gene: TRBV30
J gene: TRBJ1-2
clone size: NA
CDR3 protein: CASMDTNNYGYTF

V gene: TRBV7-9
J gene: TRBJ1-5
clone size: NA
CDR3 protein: CASSPTGGANQPQHF

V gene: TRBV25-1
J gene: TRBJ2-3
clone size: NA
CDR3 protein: CASSEPLAGGEDTQYF

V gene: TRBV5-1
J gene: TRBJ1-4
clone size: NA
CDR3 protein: CASSFTGFNEKLFF

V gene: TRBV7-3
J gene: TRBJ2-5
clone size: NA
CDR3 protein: CASSTRDRGGRETQYF

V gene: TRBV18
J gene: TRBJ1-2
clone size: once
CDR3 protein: CASSPLDRGDGYTF

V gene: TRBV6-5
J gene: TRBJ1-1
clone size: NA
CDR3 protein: CASLSRGINTEAFF

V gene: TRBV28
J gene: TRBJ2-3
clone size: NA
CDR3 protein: CASRARTGELGDTQYF

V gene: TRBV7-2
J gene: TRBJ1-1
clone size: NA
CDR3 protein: CASSLVGQSTEAFF

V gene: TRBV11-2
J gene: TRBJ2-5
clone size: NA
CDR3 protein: CASSHGLAGLETQYF

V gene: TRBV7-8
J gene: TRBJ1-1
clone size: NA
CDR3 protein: CASSFATEAFF

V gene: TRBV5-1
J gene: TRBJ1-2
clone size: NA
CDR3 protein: CASTRAQGSHGYTF

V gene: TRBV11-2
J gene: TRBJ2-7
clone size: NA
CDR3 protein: CASSLVQGPYEQYF

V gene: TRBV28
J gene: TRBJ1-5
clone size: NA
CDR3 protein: CASTLGGSNQPQHF

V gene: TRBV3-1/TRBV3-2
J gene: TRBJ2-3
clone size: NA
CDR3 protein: CASSQGRGRDTQYF

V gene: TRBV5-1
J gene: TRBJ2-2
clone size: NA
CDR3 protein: CASSLQVNTGELFF

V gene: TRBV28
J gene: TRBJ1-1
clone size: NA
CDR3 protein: CASINRGVNTEAFF

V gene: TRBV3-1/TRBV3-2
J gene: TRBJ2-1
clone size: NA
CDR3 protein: CASSQAWRGYSYNEQFF

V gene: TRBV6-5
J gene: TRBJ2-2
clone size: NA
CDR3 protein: CASSLTGTNTGELFF

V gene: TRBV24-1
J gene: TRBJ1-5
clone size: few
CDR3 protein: CATSGQDEQPQHF

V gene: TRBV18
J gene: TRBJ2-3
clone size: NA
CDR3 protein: CASSRGSTDTQYF

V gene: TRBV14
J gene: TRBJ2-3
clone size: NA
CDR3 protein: CASSRTSGITDTQYF

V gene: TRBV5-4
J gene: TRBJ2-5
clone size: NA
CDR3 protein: CASSPGGPSGGPIQETQYF

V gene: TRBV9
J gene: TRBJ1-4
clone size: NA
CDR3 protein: CASSVDAAEKLFF

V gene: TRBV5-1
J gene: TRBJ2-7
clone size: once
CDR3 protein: CASSFRDSRKEQYF

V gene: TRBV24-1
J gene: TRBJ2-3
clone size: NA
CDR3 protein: CVSRPVMGGETDTQYF

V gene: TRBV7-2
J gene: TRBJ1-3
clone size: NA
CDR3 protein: CASSSGQGVGNTIYF

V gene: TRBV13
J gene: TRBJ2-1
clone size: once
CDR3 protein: CASTSGRWSEQFF

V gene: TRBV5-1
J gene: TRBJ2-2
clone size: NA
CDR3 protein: CASSLAPPTASGGNTGELFF

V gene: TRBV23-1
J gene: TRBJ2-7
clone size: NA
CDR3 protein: CASSPSGEQYF

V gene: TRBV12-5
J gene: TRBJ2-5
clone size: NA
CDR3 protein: CASGFTVRETLMYQETQYF

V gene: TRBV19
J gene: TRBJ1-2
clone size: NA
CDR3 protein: CASSIGDRGGYGYTF

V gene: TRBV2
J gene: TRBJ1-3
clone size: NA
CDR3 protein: CASSATGGRGNTIYF

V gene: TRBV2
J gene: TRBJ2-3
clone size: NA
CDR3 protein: CASSEIRDTQYF

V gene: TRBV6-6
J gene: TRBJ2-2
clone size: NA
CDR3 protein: CASSYSTANTGELFF

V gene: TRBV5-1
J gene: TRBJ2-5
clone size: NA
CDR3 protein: CASTVRGLGTQYF

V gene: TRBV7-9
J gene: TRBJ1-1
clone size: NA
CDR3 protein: CASSLESGLEAFF

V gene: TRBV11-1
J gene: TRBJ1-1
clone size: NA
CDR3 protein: CASSFDRQVGFTEAFF